This T cell receptor (beta chain) was retrieved from a study of blood T cell repertoires in COVID-19. Study-level background: PBMCs, B-cell-depleted T cells, or T cells were the source of the cDNA or gDNA that made up the material.

The germline gives CDR1 KGHSH, CDR2 LQKENI. The V and J ends lost 0 bases and 5 bases respectively, with 8 bases between them. The CDR3 spans 15 residues. Assay used: immunoSEQ multiplex PCR; TCRdb lists only in-frame clones, some missing. The sample carries 200,000 to 300,000 clones, around 90% recorded once. Material: peripheral blood. The rearrangement uses TRBV18 and TRBJ1-6; no clear D gene. The origin of this receptor is a man aged 30 to 45 with COVID-19, enrolled during active disease. The CDR3 protein is CASSPPRENNSPLHF. In DNA, the CDR3 is TGTGCCAGCTCACCACCGAGGGAGAATAATTCACCCCTCCACTTT.